The T cell receptor (beta chain) described here comes from a study of CD8+ T cells in alopecia areata. At the level of the study: Treatment of the treated patients consisted of oral tofacitinib, 5 to 10 mg twice daily.

Once RNA had been extracted, it was reverse transcribed into cDNA to act as the sequencing template. Here immunoSEQ multiplex PCR was the method, and the copy in TCRdb shows in-frame clones only, minus some. The table includes more than 200,000 clones, approximately 61% detected once. The germline CDR1 and CDR2 sequences are GTSNPN and SVGIG (reference sequence). The CDR3 sequence is 17 residues long. J lost 0 bases, V lost 3 bases, and 8 bases had no gene match. The rearrangement links TRBV30 to TRBJ2-6, with 7 positions matching TRBD1. The sequence was obtained from a human donor with alopecia areata. The sample consisted of CD4+ T cells sorted from blood, taken at week 0. This CDR3 is CAWSAGTVSSGANVLTF. The CDR3, as DNA: TGTGCCTGGAGCGCCGGGACAGTTAGCTCTGGGGCCAACGTCCTGACTTTC.